The next 25 T cell receptor beta chains were all read from a single sample in a study of blood T cell repertoires in COVID-19. Profiling relied on immunoSEQ multiplex PCR, and the TCRdb table lists in-frame clones only, not all of them. Among about 240,000 clones listed, 82% were seen once. The sample comprised peripheral blood. The origin of the receptors is a woman aged 18-30 years with acute or convalescent COVID-19.

The rearrangement links TRBV4-3 to TRBJ1-2; weak D call: TRBD1 (5 bases). Trimming cost V 0 bases and J 4 bases, with 9 bases left between them. CDR3 length: 14 residues. Germline lookup yields CDR1 LGHNA and CDR2 YSLEER. The CDR3 DNA reads as TGCGCCAGCAGCCAAGAACGGGGGAGCTATGGCTACACCTTC. Translating gives CASSQERGSYGYTF.

In the case of this clone: Distinct nucleotide sequences in the sample also encode this CDR3. V is TRBV6-5 and J is TRBJ1-1; D not certain. CDR1 is MNHEY and CDR2 is SVGAGI in the germline V gene. The CDR3 extends over 14 amino acids. The V gene lost 0 bases and the J gene lost 1 base, with 6 bases spanning the gap. CDR3 residues: CASSYSRGNTEAFF. The CDR3, as DNA: TGTGCCAGCAGTTACTCGCGCGGGAACACTGAAGCTTTCTTT.

The J gene is TRBJ1-1, the V gene TRBV7-9; TRBD1 matches 7 bases. The V segment lost 1 base and the J segment 10 bases; nucleotides outside the gene matches: 3. CDR3 length: 12 residues. Germline lookup yields CDR1 SEHNR and CDR2 FQNEAQ (reference sequence). The CDR3 loop reads CASSLGQGGAFF. The CDR3 nucleotides are TGTGCCAGCAGCTTAGGACAGGGCGGAGCTTTCTTT.

The chain recombines TRBV5-1 with TRBJ1-1, with D tentatively TRBD1 (5 bases). Trimming shortened V by 0 bases and J by 7 bases, and 13 bases separated the two germline ends. This CDR3 comprises 14 residues. CDR1 SGHRS and CDR2 YFSETQ come from the germline V gene. The CDR3 DNA reads as TGCGCCAGCAGCTTGGGTGAAGGGGCAGATGAAGCTTTCTTT. It translates to CASSLGEGADEAFF.

This chain links TRBV19 with TRBJ2-1; 9 bases are a match to TRBD1. The length of the CDR3 is 15 residues. V shed 2 bases and J 6 bases; nucleotides not matched to a gene: 5. Germline lookup yields CDR1 LNHDA and CDR2 SQIVND (reference sequence). The CDR3 loop is CASSIPRQGGNEQFF. CDR3 in DNA: TGTGCCAGTAGTATACCAAGACAGGGGGGCAATGAGCAGTTCTTC.

This clone was seen more than once but under ten times. The CDR3, as DNA: TGTGCCAGCAGCCGACCCGGCGGCTTAAACTCCTACGAGCAGTACTTC. Translation: CASSRPGGLNSYEQYF. The V call is TRBV13, the J call TRBJ2-7, with D hard to call. The germline V gene encodes CDR1 PRHDT and CDR2 FYEKMQ (reference sequence). Trimming cost V 5 bases and J 0 bases, with 17 bases left between them. The CDR3 runs to 16 residues.

The V gene is TRBV10-3, the J gene TRBJ1-1, with a weak D call TRBD1 (5 bases). Trimming took off 5 bases at V and 11 bases at J, with 12 bases between the two ends. The CDR3 spans 11 residues. Germline V lookup: CDR1 ENHRY, CDR2 SYGVKD. The CDR3 nucleotides read TGTGCCATCAGTAAGGGGCCGAAGGCTTTCTTT. This codes for CAISKGPKAFF.

This chain uses TRBV6-5 with TRBJ1-3; tentative D call: TRBD1 (5 bases). The CDR3 totals 13 residues. V lost 6 bases and J lost 3, with 9 bases in between. The germline gives CDR1 MNHEY, CDR2 SVGAGI. The CDR3: CASSGRDGNTIYF. In DNA form, the CDR3 reads TGTGCCAGCAGCGGCAGGGATGGAAACACCATATATTTT.

This clone came up once. The gene calls are TRBV30 and TRBJ1-5; TRBD1 matches at 7 bases. Unmatched junction bases numbered 11, after V lost 3 bases and J lost 9 bases. CDR3 length equals 14 residues. CDR1 is GTSNPN and CDR2 is SVGIG in the germline V gene (reference sequence). The CDR3 protein is CAWRAQGPQWPQHF. CDR3 nucleotide sequence: TGTGCCTGGAGGGCACAGGGGCCCCAGTGGCCCCAGCATTTT.

The chain employs TRBV6-5 and TRBJ1-2, with 9 bases lining up with TRBD1. V lost 5 bases, J lost 7 bases, and 5 bases stayed unmatched. The length of the CDR3 is 13 residues. The germline V gene encodes CDR1 MNHEY and CDR2 SVGAGI. CDR3 residues: CASSPDRGAGYTF. For the CDR3, the DNA is TGTGCCAGCAGTCCCGACAGGGGGGCTGGCTACACCTTC.

The chain links TRBV18 to TRBJ2-2; the match to TRBD2 covers 9 bases. The CDR3 loop spans 16 amino acids. With 2 bases clipped from V and 6 bases from J, the junction kept 7 bases outside the gene matches. Germline CDR1 is KGHSH and CDR2 is LQKENI. Written as DNA, the CDR3 is TGTGCCAGCTCACCAACGCCTAGCGGGACGTCCGGGGAGCTGTTTTTT. Protein product: CASSPTPSGTSGELFF.

The chain links TRBV6-5 to TRBJ2-7, with D tentatively TRBD1 (6 bases). V was pared by 2 bases and J by 4 bases, with 15 bases between. CDR1 and CDR2 from the germline V gene are MNHEY and SVGAGI. This CDR3 region has 15 residues. CDR3 nucleotides: TGTGCCAGCAGTTACGTGTTCGGACAGCATTACGAGCAGTACTTC. It translates to CASSYVFGQHYEQYF.

The chain joins TRBV3-1 (or the pseudogene TRBV3-2) to TRBJ1-2; D not resolved. CDR3 length: 14 amino acids. Germline values: CDR1 LGHDT, CDR2 YNNKEL (reference sequence). V was pared by 1 base and J by 2 bases, with 8 bases between. The CDR3 protein is CASSQGEGNYGYTF. The DNA of the CDR3 is TGTGCCAGCAGCCAAGGTGAGGGAAACTATGGCTACACCTTC.

This clone was seen repeatedly, ten times or more. The V and J genes are TRBV14 and TRBJ2-2; D is unclear. The CDR3 is 15 amino acids. V shed 2 bases and J shed 4 bases, with 11 bases lying between them. The germline V gene encodes CDR1 SGHDN and CDR2 FVKESK. CDR3 protein: CASSQRSSGTGELFF. The DNA of the CDR3 is TGTGCCAGCAGCCAACGGAGTTCTGGCACCGGGGAGCTGTTTTTT.

The rearrangement joins TRBV19 to TRBJ2-1; 8 positions match TRBD1. The germline CDR1 and CDR2 sequences are LNHDA and SQIVND (reference sequence). J was trimmed by 3 bases and V by 2 bases; bases with no gene match: 9. The CDR3 runs to 17 residues. CDR3 loop: CASSIMAVTGVYNEQFF. The DNA for the CDR3 is TGTGCCAGTAGTATAATGGCTGTGACAGGGGTCTACAATGAGCAGTTCTTC.

The chain carries TRBV6-2 or TRBV6-3 and TRBJ2-6, with no clear D. Germline V gives CDR1 MNHEY, CDR2 SVGEGT. V was shortened by 5 bases and J by 1 base, with 3 bases between the two germline ends. This CDR3 region has 13 residues. CDR3 amino acids: CASSASGANVLTF. The CDR3 nucleotides read TGTGCCAGCAGTGCGTCTGGGGCCAACGTCCTGACTTTC.

This chain joins TRBV10-2 and TRBJ1-1, with 9 nucleotides matching TRBD1. V lost 8 bases, J lost 5 bases, and 3 bases stayed unmatched. Per the germline V gene, CDR1 is WSHSY and CDR2 is SAAADI. This CDR3 is 12 amino acids long. DNA for the CDR3: TGCGCCAGCCGACAGGGGGGGACTGAAGCTTTCTTT. Translating gives CASRQGGTEAFF.

This clone has a handful of counts. V gene TRBV28 combines with J gene TRBJ2-2; 7 bases are a match to TRBD1. CDR1 is MDHEN, CDR2 SYDVKM, per germline. After removal of 1 base from V and 7 bases from J, the junction contained 6 bases not matched to a gene. The CDR3 has 15 residues. The CDR3 protein is CASSLLLAGGGELFF. The CDR3 DNA follows: TGTGCCAGCAGTTTATTGCTAGCAGGGGGCGGGGAGCTGTTTTTT.

The J gene is TRBJ2-7, the V gene TRBV28, with D tentatively TRBD2 (6 bases). CDR3 length: 14 residues. Germline CDR1 is MDHEN and CDR2 is SYDVKM. V was trimmed by 3 bases and J by 3 bases, leaving 12 bases between them. As DNA, the CDR3 is TGTGCCAGCAGTTTCCCCGGGAGACTCTACGAGCAGTACTTC. Translating it yields CASSFPGRLYEQYF.

The V gene is TRBV5-1, the J gene TRBJ2-6, with D unresolved. The CDR3 runs 15 residues. Germline lookup yields CDR1 SGHRS and CDR2 YFSETQ. Deletions cut 0 bases from V and 2 bases from J, with 6 bases between. The CDR3 DNA sequence: TGCGCCAGCAGCTTGGTTGCAGCTGGGGCCAACGTCCTGACTTTC. Its protein is CASSLVAAGANVLTF.

The V and J genes are TRBV5-1 and TRBJ2-5; 12 nucleotides line up with TRBD2. Unmatched junction bases numbered 6, after V lost 1 base and J lost 5 bases. The CDR3 totals 16 residues. Germline V gives CDR1 SGHRS, CDR2 YFSETQ. CDR3 amino acids: CASSLSLAGGRETQYF. The CDR3 DNA reads TGCGCCAGCAGCTTGTCGCTAGCGGGAGGGAGGGAGACCCAGTACTTC.

This chain connects TRBV7-3 to TRBJ2-1; weak D call: TRBD2 (5 bases). Germline assignment: CDR1 SGHTA and CDR2 FQGTGA. V was pared by 2 bases and J by 3 bases, with 17 bases between. This CDR3 is built from 17 residues. The CDR3 sequence is CASSLVRARVDYNEQFF. The CDR3 DNA is TGTGCCAGCAGCTTAGTCCGGGCGAGGGTGGACTACAATGAGCAGTTCTTC.

The chain employs TRBV30 and TRBJ2-5; maybe TRBD2 (6 bases). The V gene lost 1 base and the J gene lost 2 bases, with 11 bases spanning the gap. Germline V CDR1 and CDR2: GTSNPN, SVGIG (reference sequence). This CDR3 contains 14 residues. The CDR3 loop is CAWSGGGVQETQYF. CDR3 coding DNA: TGTGCCTGGAGTGGGGGCGGGGTGCAAGAGACCCAGTACTTC.

The CDR3 nucleotides are TGTGCCAGCAGCATAGCGGGAGGGGAGACCCAGTACTTC. Its translation is CASSIAGGETQYF. The V gene is TRBV3-1 (or the pseudogene TRBV3-2), the J gene TRBJ2-5, with TRBD2 matching 11 bases. CDR1 LGHDT and CDR2 YNNKEL come from the germline V gene (reference sequence). This CDR3 comprises 13 residues. The J segment lost 5 bases and the V segment lost 5 bases, leaving 1 base of the junction unmatched.

The CDR3 DNA reads as TGTGCCAGCAGCTTAGATGGGGCTAGCGGGAGGTTTAGCACAGATACGCAGTATTTT. Its protein is CASSLDGASGRFSTDTQYF. The chain employs TRBV7-8 and TRBJ2-3, with 11 positions matching TRBD2. CDR1 and CDR2 from the germline V gene are SGHVS and FQNEAQ. V was clipped by 1 base and J by 0 bases; unmatched bases: 9. The CDR3 is made up of 19 amino acids. Drawing the rest from reference TRBV7-8 and TRBJ2-3, the complete variable domain is GAGVSQSPRYKVAKRGQDVALRCDPISGHVSLFWYQQALGQGPEFLTYFQNEAQLDKSGLPSDRFFAERPEGSVSTLKIQRTQQEDSAVYLCASSLDGASGRFSTDTQYFGPGTRLTVL.